These 8 T cell receptor beta chains came from one sample sequenced in a study of cytomegalovirus exposure and HLA in healthy donors. 13 Jbeta primers and 60 Vbeta primers were used for the PCR. Some clones are missing from TCRdb's copy, which holds only in-frame ones; the method was immunoSEQ multiplex PCR. The table has 180,000 or so clones, 77% seen once. The sequenced sample was PBMCs. Receptors were obtained from a female donor in good health and CMV-seronegative.

The chain joins TRBV28 to TRBJ1-1, with 9 bases matching TRBD1. Germline assignment: CDR1 MDHEN and CDR2 SYDVKM. The ends lost 7 bases at V and 6 bases at J; junction bases unmatched: 9. The CDR3 covers 14 residues. CDR3 sequence reads: CASIPGQGFPEAFF. CDR3 nucleotide sequence: TGTGCCAGCATCCCGGGACAGGGTTTTCCTGAAGCTTTCTTT.

This chain joins TRBV9 and TRBJ2-1; 7 bases are shared with TRBD2. CDR3 length equals 16 residues. Germline V lookup: CDR1 SGDLS, CDR2 YYNGEE. The V segment lost 2 bases and the J segment 0 bases; nucleotides outside the gene matches: 5. CDR3 nucleotide sequence: TGTGCCAGCAGCGTTACTAGCGACAACTCCTACAATGAGCAGTTCTTC. Translating it yields CASSVTSDNSYNEQFF.

The chain combines TRBV19 with TRBJ1-2; TRBD1 might be the D (6 bases). Germline V CDR1 and CDR2: LNHDA, SQIVND (reference sequence). Trimming left V 5 bases short and J 10 bases short, with 14 bases between. This CDR3 spans 12 amino acids. CDR3 protein: CASSAADRFYTF. Written as DNA, the CDR3 is TGTGCCAGTAGTGCCGCGGACAGATTCTACACCTTC.

The chain links TRBV5-5 to TRBJ1-1, with D possibly matching TRBD1 (6 bases). The V and J ends lost 0 bases and 5 bases respectively, with 17 bases between them. From germline, CDR1 is SGHKS and CDR2 YYEKEE (reference sequence). CDR3 size: 16 residues. The CDR3 DNA reads TGTGCCAGCAGCTTGGTAGCGGGGGGCGGTAAAACTGAAGCTTTCTTT. This gives the protein CASSLVAGGGKTEAFF.

The chain uses TRBV18 and TRBJ1-1, with no clear D. The V gene lost 4 bases and the J gene lost 0 bases, with 6 bases spanning the gap. The CDR3 covers 13 residues. Germline CDR1 and CDR2: KGHSH and LQKENI. CDR3 residues: CASSQNLNTEAFF. DNA of the CDR3: TGTGCCAGCTCACAGAACTTGAACACTGAAGCTTTCTTT.

This chain connects TRBV27 to TRBJ1-1; 9 positions agree with TRBD1. CDR1 MNHEY and CDR2 SMNVEV come from the germline V gene (reference sequence). J lost 4 bases, V lost 5 bases, and 8 bases had no gene match. This CDR3 region has 15 residues. CDR3 DNA sequence: TGTGCCAGCAGTACCGGACAGGGGCTAGGCACTGAAGCTTTCTTT. This encodes CASSTGQGLGTEAFF.

In its sample, this clone was seen a few times. V is TRBV7-2 and J is TRBJ1-1, with 8 positions matching TRBD1. The junction had 9 bases not matched to a gene; V was cut back by 6 bases and J by 0 bases. Per the germline V gene, CDR1 is SGHTA and CDR2 is FQGNSA. This CDR3 region has 16 residues. The CDR3 reads CASSSGTGVLNTEAFF. The CDR3 DNA sequence: TGTGCCAGCAGTTCCGGGACAGGAGTGTTGAACACTGAAGCTTTCTTT.

The chain couples TRBV5-6 to TRBJ1-1, with D unclear. V was cut by 4 bases and J by 6 bases, with 13 bases left in between. The CDR3 has 13 residues. Germline lookup yields CDR1 SGHDT and CDR2 YYEEEE. The DNA of the CDR3 is TGTGCCAGCAGCCCTAGGAGGAATGCTGAAGCTTTCTTT. Translating gives CASSPRRNAEAFF.